The present T cell receptor beta chain was sequenced within a study of blood T cell repertoires in COVID-19. The overall study: Acute-phase and convalescent COVID-19 samples originated in the United States, Italy and Spain. In each case, the material was cDNA or gDNA derived from T cells, B-cell-depleted T cells, or PBMCs.

This CDR3 is built from 15 residues. Germline loops: CDR1 MNHNS, CDR2 SASEGT. The ends were cut back, 3 bases at V and 8 bases at J, with 19 bases in the middle. Authors' methods: For nucleated cells, counts were estimated from reference gene primer amplification. Profiling relied on immunoSEQ multiplex PCR, and the TCRdb table lists in-frame clones only, not all of them. Clone size and V and J calls were adopted from that table, with D and trimming inferred from the DNA. Among 250,000 to 350,000 clones listed, around 88% were seen once. The rearrangement joins TRBV6-1 to TRBJ1-2; D possibly corresponds to TRBD1 (5 bases). The sequenced sample consisted of peripheral blood. This TCR was sampled from a woman aged 45-59 years with acute or convalescent COVID-19. CDR3 DNA sequence: TGTGCCAGCAGTGACGAGTTTTACGGGGGAGGCGGCTACACCTTC. As protein: CASSDEFYGGGGYTF.